The sequence of this TCR beta chain was determined in a study of T cells in Graves' hyperthyroidism and ophthalmopathy. This clonotype has just a few counts. Compared with germline, one end of the junction differs, possibly owing to a read error. The investigators amplified TCR beta CDR3 regions from RNA transcripts. First-round RT-PCR of the TCR CDR3 relied on the HTBI primer set. Using its own MiXCR run on the multiplex PCR reads, TCRdb lists one record per CDR3 protein. The table has some 760,000 distinct CDR3 sequences, about 14% seen once; the top ten hold about 9.4%. The origin of this receptor is a young woman with Graves' hyperthyroidism. Sequencing was carried out using blood.

The CDR3 DNA is TGTGCCTGCAGTTACTGGATGAACAATGAGCAGTTCTTC. This translates into CACSYWMNNEQFF. The rearrangement uses TRBV6-5 and TRBJ2-1; D not resolved. The CDR3 totals 13 residues. The germline gives CDR1 MNHEY, CDR2 SVGAGI.